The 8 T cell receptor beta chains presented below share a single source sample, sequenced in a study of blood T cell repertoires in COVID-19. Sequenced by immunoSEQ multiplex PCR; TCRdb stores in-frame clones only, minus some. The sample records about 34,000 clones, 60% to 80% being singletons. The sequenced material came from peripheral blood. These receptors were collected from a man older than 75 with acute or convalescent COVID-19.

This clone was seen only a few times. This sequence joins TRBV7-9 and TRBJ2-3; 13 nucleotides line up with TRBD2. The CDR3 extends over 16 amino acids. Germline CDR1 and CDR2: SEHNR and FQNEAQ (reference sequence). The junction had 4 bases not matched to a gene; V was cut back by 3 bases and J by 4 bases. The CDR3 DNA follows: TGTGCCAGCAGCTTTAGCACTAGCGGGGGGGCAGATACGCAGTATTTT. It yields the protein CASSFSTSGGADTQYF.

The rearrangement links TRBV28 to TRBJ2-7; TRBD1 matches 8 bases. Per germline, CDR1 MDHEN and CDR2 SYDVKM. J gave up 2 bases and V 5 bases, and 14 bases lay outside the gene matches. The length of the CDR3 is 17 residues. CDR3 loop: CASSEPTGTGMTYEQYF. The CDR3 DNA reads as TGTGCCAGCAGTGAACCCACTGGGACAGGCATGACCTACGAGCAGTACTTC.

The CDR3 sequence is CASSIYQADSYTEAFF. CDR3 nucleotides: TGTGCCAGTAGTATATATCAAGCGGACAGCTACACTGAAGCTTTCTTT. The V gene is TRBV19, the J gene TRBJ1-1, with TRBD1 as a possible D gene (6 bases). Germline V lookup: CDR1 LNHDA, CDR2 SQIVND (reference sequence). Trimming removed 2 bases from V and 3 bases from J, with 16 bases in between. CDR3 size: 16 residues.

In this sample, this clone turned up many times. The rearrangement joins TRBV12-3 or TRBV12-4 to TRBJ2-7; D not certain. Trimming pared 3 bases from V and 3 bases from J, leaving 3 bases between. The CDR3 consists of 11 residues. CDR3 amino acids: CASSFIYEQYF. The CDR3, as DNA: TGTGCCAGCAGTTTTATCTACGAGCAGTACTTC.

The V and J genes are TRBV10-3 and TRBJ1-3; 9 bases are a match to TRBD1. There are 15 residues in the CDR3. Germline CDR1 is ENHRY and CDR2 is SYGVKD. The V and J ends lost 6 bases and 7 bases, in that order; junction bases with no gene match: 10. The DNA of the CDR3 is TGTGCCATCAGGACGGACAGGGGCATGTGGAACACCATATATTTT. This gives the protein CAIRTDRGMWNTIYF.

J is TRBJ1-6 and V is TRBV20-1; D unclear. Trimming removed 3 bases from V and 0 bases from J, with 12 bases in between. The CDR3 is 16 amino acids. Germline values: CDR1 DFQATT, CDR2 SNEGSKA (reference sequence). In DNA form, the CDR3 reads TGCAGTGCTAGTACCGTCCAGAACTCCTATAATTCACCCCTCCACTTT. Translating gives CSASTVQNSYNSPLHF.

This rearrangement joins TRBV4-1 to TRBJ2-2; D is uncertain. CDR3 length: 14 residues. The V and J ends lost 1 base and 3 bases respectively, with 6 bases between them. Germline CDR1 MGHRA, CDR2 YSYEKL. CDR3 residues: CASSQVQYTGELFF. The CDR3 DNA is TGCGCCAGCAGCCAAGTGCAGTACACCGGGGAGCTGTTTTTT.

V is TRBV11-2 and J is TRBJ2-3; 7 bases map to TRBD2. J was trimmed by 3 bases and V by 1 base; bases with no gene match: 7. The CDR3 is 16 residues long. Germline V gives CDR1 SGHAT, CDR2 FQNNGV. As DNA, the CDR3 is TGTGCCAGCAGCTTAGTTGAGCGGGGAGCAACAGATACGCAGTATTTT. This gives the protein CASSLVERGATDTQYF.